This T cell receptor beta chain was sequenced for a study of cytomegalovirus exposure and HLA in healthy donors. Overall study results and limits: It was confirmed in vitro that a few of the CMV-associated chains were specific for CMV antigens.

PCR primers comprised 60 Vbeta and 13 Jbeta primers. This table comes from immunoSEQ multiplex PCR, and its TCRdb copy is limited to in-frame clones, with some not included. The sample has about 210,000 clones, roughly 79% seen once. This clone was seen a single time. The antigen is unknown. Input material: PBMCs. This sequence was found in a male donor in good health and CMV-seronegative.

CDR3 in amino acids: CASSSPASGTGELFF. The CDR3 region has the DNA TGTGCCAGCAGCTCACCTGCCTCAGGCACCGGGGAGCTGTTTTTT. This chain links TRBV5-4 with TRBJ2-2; D unresolved. V was shortened by 3 bases and J by 4 bases, with 13 bases between the two germline ends. The CDR3 runs to 15 residues. CDR1 is SGHNT, CDR2 YYREEE, per germline (reference sequence).